This TCR beta chain comes out of a study of T-cell memory formation after mild COVID-19. Study information: TCR clusters were mostly donor specific. Study outcomes and limitations: Proof of SARS-CoV-2 specificity was absent for the second-wave clones that crested on day 37. Chiefly within CM and EM were the contracting CD4+ clones; CD8+ ones were within EMRA.

TCRdb reprocessed the 5' RACE reads with MiXCR, giving one entry per CDR3 protein. The data hold tens of thousands of distinct CDR3 sequences, with around 15% observed a single time. Germline V gene data show CDR1 as SGHRS and CDR2 as YFSETQ. Trimming removed 4 bases from V and 3 bases from J, with 11 bases in between. CDR3 length: 15 amino acids. In this sample, this clonotype turned up a few times. The antigen is undetermined. The chain employs TRBV5-1 and TRBJ2-6, with D maybe TRBD1 (6 bases). The sequence derives from an adult woman who had mild COVID-19 (a few samples of this study predate the infection). Cell type and time point are not known. Sequencing was performed on PBMCs or a T cell subset sorted from them (not recorded which). As DNA, the CDR3 is TGCGCCAGCAGCCCCTGGGACAATGGGGCCAACGTCCTGACTTTC. Translating gives CASSPWDNGANVLTF. Full variable domain (missing parts from reference TRBV5-1 and TRBJ2-6): KAGVTQTPRYLIKTRGQQVTLSCSPISGHRSVSWYQQTPGQGLQFLFEYFSETQRNKGNFPGRFSGRQFSNSRSEMNVSTLELGDSALYLCASSPWDNGANVLTFGAGSRLTVL.